This T cell receptor beta chain was sequenced for a study of CD8 T cells in Susac syndrome. Reverse transcription of about 0.45 to 1 ug RNA was performed with random hexamers. The authors amplified TCR beta CDR3 across 54 Vbeta and 13 Jbeta using immunoSEQ multiplex PCR. One entry per CDR3 protein, called by TCRdb with MiXCR from the immunoSEQ multiplex PCR reads. The table lists about 130,000 distinct CDR3 sequences, around 94% of them singletons, with 0.1% to 0.15% in the top ten. V was trimmed by 1 base and J by 4 bases, leaving 8 bases between them. This CDR3 contains 14 residues. Germline CDR1 LGHNA, CDR2 YSLEER. TCR beta was sequenced from blood CD8+ and CD4+ T cells. The multiple sclerosis controls, all treatment-naive patients, had relapsing-remitting disease that was stable or active. TEMRA cells were FACS-enriched, with CD8+ and CD4+ T cells isolated negatively.

The genes are TRBV4-3 and TRBJ2-1; TRBD2 might be the D (5 bases). The sequenced sample was CD4+ T cells from PBMCs. The receptor's source is a human donor with multiple sclerosis. DNA for the CDR3: TGCGCCAGCAGCCAAGTAAGCGGATACAATGAGCAGTTCTTC. This gives the protein CASSQVSGYNEQFF.